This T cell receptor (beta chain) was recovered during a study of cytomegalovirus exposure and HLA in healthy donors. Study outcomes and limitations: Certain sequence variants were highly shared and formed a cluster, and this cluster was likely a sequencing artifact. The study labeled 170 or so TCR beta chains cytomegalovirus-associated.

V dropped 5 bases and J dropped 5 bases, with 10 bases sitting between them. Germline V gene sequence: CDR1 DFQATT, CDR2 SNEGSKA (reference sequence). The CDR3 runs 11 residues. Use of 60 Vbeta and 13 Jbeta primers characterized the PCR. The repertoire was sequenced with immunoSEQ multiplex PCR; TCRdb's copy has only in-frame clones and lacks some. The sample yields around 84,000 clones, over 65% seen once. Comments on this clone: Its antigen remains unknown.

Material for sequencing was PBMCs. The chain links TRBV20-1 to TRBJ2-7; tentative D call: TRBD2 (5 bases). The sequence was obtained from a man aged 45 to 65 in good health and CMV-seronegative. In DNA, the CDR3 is TGCAGTGCTGACGGGAAAAACGAGCAGTACTTC. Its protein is CSADGKNEQYF.